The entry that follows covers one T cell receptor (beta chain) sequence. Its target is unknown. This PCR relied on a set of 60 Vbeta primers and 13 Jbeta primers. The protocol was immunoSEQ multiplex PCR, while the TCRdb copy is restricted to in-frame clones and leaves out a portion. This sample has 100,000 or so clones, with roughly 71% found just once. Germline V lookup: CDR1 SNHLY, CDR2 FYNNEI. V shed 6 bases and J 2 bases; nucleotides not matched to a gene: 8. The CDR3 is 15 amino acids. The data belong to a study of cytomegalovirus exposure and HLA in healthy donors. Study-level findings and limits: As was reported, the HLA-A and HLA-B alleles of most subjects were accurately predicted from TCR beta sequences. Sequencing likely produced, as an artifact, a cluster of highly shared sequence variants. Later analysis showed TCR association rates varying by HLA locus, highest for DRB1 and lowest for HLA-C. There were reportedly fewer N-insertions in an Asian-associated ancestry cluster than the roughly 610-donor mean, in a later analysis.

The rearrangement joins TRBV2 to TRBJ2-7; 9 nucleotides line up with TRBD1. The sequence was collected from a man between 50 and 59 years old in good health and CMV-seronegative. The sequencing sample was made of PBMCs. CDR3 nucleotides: TGTGCCAGCAGCGACCGGGACAGGGCGGCCTACGAGCAGTACTTC. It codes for CASSDRDRAAYEQYF.